These T cell receptor beta chains were read from a single sample in a study of blood T cell repertoires in COVID-19. Clones were sequenced by immunoSEQ multiplex PCR, and TCRdb holds only the in-frame ones, with some missing. The sample records more than 110,000 clones, 88% being singletons. Specimen: peripheral blood. Source of these receptors: a man in his forties or fifties with active or convalescent COVID-19. Both conserved end residues are trimmed from each CDR3.

j_call	v_call	cdr3_aa
TRBJ1-4	TRBV28	ASSLLLQGGTNEKLF
TRBJ2-7	TRBV9	ASSVDPQTGGNHEQY
TRBJ1-6	TRBV1	TSSHGQGAAGDSPLH
TRBJ2-3	TRBV18	ASSPPRQGISTDTQY
TRBJ1-1	TRBV7-9	ASSLEGVGTEAF
TRBJ1-4	TRBV7-8	ASSAGGDEKLF
TRBJ2-5	TRBV19	ASSFRRQQETQY
TRBJ1-1	TRBV29-1	SVEGRLKNTEAF
TRBJ2-7	TRBV19	ASSIGGNYEQY
TRBJ2-1	TRBV10-2	ASSEFSGADEQF
TRBJ2-5	TRBV7-2	ASSGIGRVGETQY
TRBJ2-7	TRBV6-5	ASSLFIQGTHEQY
TRBJ2-3	TRBV6-4	ASSASGSGDTDTQY
TRBJ1-2	TRBV5-1	ASSLAPDRGNGYT
TRBJ1-6	TRBV6-5	ASSYSTGAAVGPLH
TRBJ2-3	TRBV7-9	ASSPEGLGAAQY
TRBJ1-2	TRBV21-1	ASKGGGYT
TRBJ2-5	TRBV5-1	ASSSSATSGQQTQY
TRBJ1-6	TRBV30	AWTKGGALH
TRBJ1-5	TRBV16	ASSQSAGMGQPQH
TRBJ2-1	TRBV27	ASSLRGSSYNEQF
TRBJ1-4	TRBV19	ASRGTGGREKLF
TRBJ2-7	TRBV6-5	ASRPDRRYEQY
TRBJ2-7	TRBV7-2	ASSLVATGEQY
TRBJ1-1	TRBV19	ATLARGEAF
TRBJ2-1	TRBV2	ASSERGSGRAGEQF
TRBJ1-1	TRBV5-1	ASSLRGPNTEAF
TRBJ2-7	TRBV11-2	ASSLQGLAQY
TRBJ2-2	TRBV18	ASSVGQGVALTGELF
TRBJ2-7	TRBV19	ASSLGQGSGEQY
TRBJ2-7	TRBV5-4	ASSLGLAGDEQY